Presented here are 12 T cell receptor beta chains from one specimen sequenced in a study of radiotherapy plus CTLA-4 blockade in lung cancer. Sequenced by immunoSEQ multiplex PCR; TCRdb stores in-frame clones only, minus some. This sample has tens of thousands of clones, with roughly three quarters found just once. The sample in question was peripheral blood, obtained from a patient treated with radiotherapy plus ipilimumab. The receptor set was obtained from a human donor with non-small cell lung cancer who had a complete response to radiotherapy plus ipilimumab.

The J gene is TRBJ1-2, the V gene TRBV7-2; 7 bases fit TRBD1. Germline lookup yields CDR1 SGHTA and CDR2 FQGNSA. J lost 3 bases, V lost 1 base, and 8 bases had no gene match. This CDR3 is built from 16 residues. The CDR3 DNA sequence: TGTGCCAGCAGCTTAGTAGGGGACAGAAAATACTATGGCTACACCTTC. Translated: CASSLVGDRKYYGYTF.

The V call is TRBV19, the J call TRBJ2-1, with TRBD2 matching over 12 bases. The germline CDR1 and CDR2 sequences are LNHDA and SQIVND (reference sequence). The CDR3 consists of 14 residues. The ends lost 10 bases at V and 8 bases at J; junction bases unmatched: 9. The CDR3 DNA reads as TGTGCCACTCAGACTAGCGGGAGATCGGATGAGCAGTTCTTC. Translation gives CATQTSGRSDEQFF.

The chain couples TRBV2 to TRBJ1-2; possible D gene TRBD1, 6 bases. The CDR3 is 13 amino acids. Deletions cut 6 bases from V and 7 bases from J, with 15 bases between. The germline V gene encodes CDR1 SNHLY and CDR2 FYNNEI. CDR3 residues: CASRGQGRGGYTF. The CDR3 DNA is TGTGCCAGCAGAGGGCAGGGGCGCGGTGGCTACACCTTC.

This chain links TRBV25-1 with TRBJ1-1; D possibly corresponds to TRBD1 (6 bases). From germline, CDR1 is MGHDK and CDR2 SYGVNS. V lost 3 bases, J lost 5 bases, and 22 bases lay in between. The CDR3 has 17 residues. The CDR3, as DNA: TGTGCCAGCAGTGAGTACGGTGGTGGCAGGGGATCTACTGAAGCTTTCTTT. This translates into CASSEYGGGRGSTEAFF.

In regard to this clone: A read error may produce the germline difference seen at one junction end. The chain carries TRBV7-3 and TRBJ1-5, with 9 positions matching TRBD1. The CDR3 loop spans 13 amino acids. Germline values: CDR1 SGHTA, CDR2 FQGTGA. For the CDR3, the DNA is TGTGCCAGCAACTTAGGGACAGGGCAGCCCCAGCATTTT. This translates into CASNLGTGQPQHF.

V gene TRBV29-1 combines with J gene TRBJ1-1; no reliable D call. Between the trimmed V and J ends, which lost 4 bases and 7 bases, there was a span of 10 bases. The CDR3 has 11 amino acids. Germline CDR1 SQVTM, CDR2 ANQGSEA. As DNA, the CDR3 is TGCAGCGTTGCAACGGGGAATGAAGCTTTCTTT. This codes for CSVATGNEAFF.

This clone was observed a handful of times. The chain employs TRBV7-9 and TRBJ2-7; tentatively, D is TRBD2 (6 bases). Trimming took off 5 bases at V and 2 bases at J, with 13 bases between the two ends. The germline CDR1 and CDR2 sequences are SEHNR and FQNEAQ (reference sequence). This CDR3 contains 14 residues. CDR3 loop: CASSPMRGAYEQYF. The CDR3 nucleotides read TGTGCCAGCAGCCCGATGCGGGGCGCCTACGAGCAGTACTTC.

The rearrangement uses TRBV5-6 and TRBJ1-2, with 9 bases lining up with TRBD1. The CDR3 has 13 amino acids. CDR1 and CDR2 from the germline V gene are SGHDT and YYEEEE. The V gene end was trimmed by 4 bases and the J gene end by 8 bases; junction bases not matched to a gene: 6. The CDR3 spells CASSPGTGWGYTF. DNA for the CDR3: TGTGCCAGCAGCCCCGGGACAGGGTGGGGCTACACCTTC.

The chain carries TRBV7-9 and TRBJ2-3; 8 bases match TRBD2. The CDR3 length is 16 residues. Germline lookup yields CDR1 SEHNR and CDR2 FQNEAQ (reference sequence). V shed 5 bases, J shed 2 bases, and the junction held 9 bases outside the gene matches. The CDR3 loop is CASSLVGTRDTDTQYF. In DNA form, the CDR3 reads TGTGCCAGCAGCCTAGTAGGGACTAGAGACACAGATACGCAGTATTTT.

The rearrangement joins TRBV7-3 to TRBJ2-2; 12 bases map to TRBD2. With V trimmed by 5 bases and J by 0 bases, 4 bases remained unmatched. CDR3 length: 17 amino acids. Germline loops: CDR1 SGHTA, CDR2 FQGTGA. In DNA, the CDR3 is TGTGCCAGCAGCCGGACTAGCGGGATCCCGAACACCGGGGAGCTGTTTTTT. This codes for CASSRTSGIPNTGELFF.

V is TRBV18 and J is TRBJ1-3, with TRBD1 as a possible D gene (5 bases). The V and J ends lost 4 bases and 0 bases respectively, with 7 bases between them. Per germline, CDR1 KGHSH and CDR2 LQKENI. The CDR3 sequence is 14 residues long. The DNA for the CDR3 is TGTGCCAGCTCACAGGACATCTCTGGAAACACCATATATTTT. It encodes CASSQDISGNTIYF.

The chain is built from TRBV7-9 and TRBJ1-2, with a possible D match to TRBD1 (6 bases). Trimming removed 1 base from V and 8 bases from J, with 17 bases in between. Germline assignment: CDR1 SEHNR and CDR2 FQNEAQ (reference sequence). The CDR3 loop spans 15 amino acids. CDR3 loop: CASSLGGLGAAGYTF. CDR3 coding DNA: TGTGCCAGCAGCTTAGGGGGGCTCGGGGCTGCGGGCTACACCTTC.